These T cell receptor beta chains were read from a single sample in a study of blood T cell repertoires in COVID-19. Generated by immunoSEQ multiplex PCR, the TCRdb table keeps only in-frame clones and is missing some. The sample consists of approximately 280,000 clones, roughly 90% of them appearing once. Sequencing was done on a sample of peripheral blood. Every receptor here comes from a man between 45 and 60 years old with acute or convalescent COVID-19. The CDR3 runs from the conserved cysteine through the conserved F or W. D genes are given only for firm matches. Rows may omit the clone size; those that give it use once, few, many or a size class.

NA	TRBJ1-6	TRBD1	TRBV27	CASSPQGARPLHF	TGTGCCAGCAGTCCCCAGGGGGCACGACCCCTCCACTTT
NA	TRBJ1-2	NA	TRBV5-1	CASSPQGRGYGYTF	TGCGCCAGCAGCCCACAGGGTCGGGGCTATGGCTACACCTTC
few	TRBJ1-2	NA	TRBV12-3/TRBV12-4	CASSFGPEGYTF	TGTGCCAGCAGTTTCGGCCCGGAGGGCTACACCTTC
few	TRBJ2-7	NA	TRBV7-8	CASSTAYGGPYEQYF	TGTGCCAGCAGCACCGCGTACGGGGGTCCATACGAGCAGTACTTC
NA	TRBJ2-1	TRBD2	TRBV2	CASTSGGAREQFF	TGTGCCAGCACTAGCGGGGGGGCCAGAGAGCAGTTCTTC
NA	TRBJ2-2	TRBD2	TRBV7-2	CASSPPGLAAGELFF	TGTGCCAGCAGCCCGCCGGGACTAGCAGCCGGGGAGCTGTTTTTT
once	TRBJ2-1	NA	TRBV13	CASSLGHFYNEQFF	TGTGCCAGCAGCTTAGGACATTTCTACAATGAGCAGTTCTTC
NA	TRBJ1-1	NA	TRBV18	CASSPPASESEAFF	TGTGCCAGCTCACCACCCGCCAGCGAGAGTGAAGCTTTCTTT
NA	TRBJ2-3	NA	TRBV9	CASSVEPGTDTQYF	TGTGCCAGCAGCGTAGAACCGGGGACAGATACGCAGTATTTT
NA	TRBJ2-7	NA	TRBV7-3	CASSSLPTGSYEQYF	TGTGCCAGCAGCAGTTTACCTACAGGCTCCTACGAGCAGTACTTC
NA	TRBJ1-6	NA	TRBV6-1	CASSEFDRRRSPLHF	TGTGCCAGCAGTGAGTTCGACAGGCGACGGTCACCCCTCCACTTT
once	TRBJ1-5	NA	TRBV3-1/TRBV3-2	CASSPTGTGSVPQHF	TGTGCCAGCAGCCCCACAGGTACAGGATCGGTGCCCCAGCATTTT
NA	TRBJ1-2	NA	TRBV19	CASSMGGLNYGYTF	TGTGCCAGTAGTATGGGGGGATTAAACTATGGCTACACCTTC
NA	TRBJ2-7	TRBD2	TRBV7-9	CASTLKTSAFYEQYF	TGTGCCAGCACCCTGAAGACTAGCGCCTTCTACGAGCAGTACTTC
NA	TRBJ1-2	TRBD1	TRBV19	CASSIPGQVRSNYGYTF	TGTGCCAGTAGTATACCGGGACAGGTACGGTCCAACTATGGCTACACCTTC
NA	TRBJ1-5	NA	TRBV18	CASSPNLGRGSNQPQHF	TGTGCCAGCTCGCCTAACCTTGGGAGAGGTAGCAATCAGCCCCAGCATTTT
NA	TRBJ2-7	NA	TRBV4-2	CASSPLTGQVNEQYF	TGTGCCAGCAGCCCCCTCACAGGGCAAGTGAACGAGCAGTACTTC
NA	TRBJ2-1	TRBD1	TRBV9	CASSAEGASYNEQFF	TGTGCCAGCAGCGCCGAGGGGGCGTCCTACAATGAGCAGTTCTTC
NA	TRBJ1-4	NA	TRBV28	CASSITLMVEKLFF	TGTGCCAGCAGCATAACCCTAATGGTTGAAAAACTGTTTTTT
NA	TRBJ1-2	NA	TRBV6-1	CASSAGQNYGYTF	TGTGCCAGCAGTGCGGGACAAAACTATGGCTACACCTTC
NA	TRBJ2-1	NA	TRBV24-1	CATSDSSVTYNEQFF	TGTGCCACCAGTGATTCTAGCGTTACCTACAATGAGCAGTTCTTC
NA	TRBJ1-1	NA	TRBV6-2/TRBV6-3	CASSDSQNTEAFF	TGTGCCAGCAGTGATAGCCAGAACACTGAAGCTTTCTTT
NA	TRBJ2-5	NA	TRBV3-1/TRBV3-2	CASSPFGGASGTQYF	TGTGCCAGCAGCCCCTTTGGCGGGGCATCCGGGACCCAGTACTTC
NA	TRBJ1-1	NA	TRBV12-3/TRBV12-4	CASRLQMNTEAFF	TGTGCCAGCAGGCTCCAGATGAACACTGAAGCTTTCTTT
NA	TRBJ2-7	TRBD1	TRBV5-4	CAIHPRDRGFEQYF	TGTGCCATCCATCCCCGGGACAGGGGGTTTGAGCAGTACTTC
NA	TRBJ2-3	TRBD2	TRBV6-5	CASSWGRGGTDTQYF	TGTGCCAGCAGTTGGGGGCGGGGGGGCACAGATACGCAGTATTTT
NA	TRBJ1-3	NA	TRBV5-6	CASSMYSGNTIYF	TGTGCCAGCAGCATGTACTCTGGAAACACCATATATTTT
once	TRBJ1-1	TRBD1	TRBV25-1	CASSETGARVDTEAFF	TGTGCCAGCAGTGAGACAGGGGCGAGGGTAGACACTGAAGCTTTCTTT
NA	TRBJ2-3	NA	TRBV6-5	CASSPSGPDTQYF	TGTGCCAGCAGCCCCAGTGGCCCAGATACGCAGTATTTT
once	TRBJ2-7	TRBD1	TRBV30	CAWTPDRGYEQYF	TGTGCCTGGACCCCGGACAGGGGATACGAGCAGTACTTC
NA	TRBJ1-2	NA	TRBV10-3	CAISEAGLNYGYTF	TGTGCCATCAGTGAGGCGGGCCTTAACTATGGCTACACCTTC
few	TRBJ2-2	TRBD1	TRBV5-1	CATQPVGTGRTGELFF	TGCGCCACGCAGCCGGTCGGGACAGGGCGAACCGGGGAGCTGTTTTTT
NA	TRBJ2-5	TRBD2	TRBV27	CASSLQGSGGKTQYF	TGTGCCAGCAGTTTACAGGGTAGCGGGGGGAAGACCCAGTACTTC
NA	TRBJ2-3	NA	TRBV6-5	CASSTPGTDTQYF	TGTGCCAGCAGTACCCCAGGGACAGATACGCAGTATTTT
NA	TRBJ1-1	TRBD1	TRBV18	CASSPGQGLTEAFF	TGTGCCAGCTCACCGGGACAGGGGTTAACTGAAGCTTTCTTT
NA	TRBJ1-2	NA	TRBV29-1	CSVGPGAAGYTF	TGCAGCGTTGGGCCAGGGGCCGCTGGCTACACCTTC
NA	TRBJ1-1	NA	TRBV5-5	CASTPAGWTEAFF	TGTGCCAGCACTCCGGCAGGGTGGACTGAAGCTTTCTTT
NA	TRBJ2-7	NA	TRBV29-1	CSVATGSMGYEQYF	TGCAGCGTGGCGACAGGCTCGATGGGCTACGAGCAGTACTTC
NA	TRBJ2-7	NA	TRBV6-5	CASSYMASSGEQYF	TGTGCCAGCAGTTATATGGCCAGCTCGGGGGAGCAGTACTTC
NA	TRBJ2-6	NA	TRBV7-3	CASSIGGSGANVLTF	TGTGCCAGCAGCATAGGGGGCTCTGGGGCCAACGTCCTGACTTTC
NA	TRBJ2-4	NA	TRBV27	CASSLSPDIFKNIQYF	TGTGCCAGCAGTCTGAGTCCGGACATTTTCAAAAACATTCAGTACTTC
NA	TRBJ2-2	TRBD2	TRBV3-1/TRBV3-2	CASSQQAGAGELFF	TGTGCCAGCAGCCAACAAGCGGGGGCCGGGGAGCTGTTTTTT
NA	TRBJ1-1	NA	TRBV6-2/TRBV6-3	CASSYSYLGQEAFF	TGTGCCAGCAGTTACTCTTATCTGGGGCAGGAAGCTTTCTTT
NA	TRBJ2-1	NA	TRBV28	CASRESSYNEQFF	TGTGCCAGCAGAGAGAGCTCCTACAATGAGCAGTTCTTC
NA	TRBJ1-5	TRBD1	TRBV5-4	CASSVQGSANQPQHF	TGTGCCAGCAGTGTACAGGGGAGTGCCAATCAGCCCCAGCATTTT
NA	TRBJ2-7	TRBD2	TRBV29-1	CSAASGTSGGREQYF	TGCAGCGCCGCCTCCGGGACTAGCGGGGGGAGGGAGCAGTACTTC
NA	TRBJ2-2	NA	TRBV18	CASSPPSTNTGELFF	TGTGCCAGCTCACCACCAAGCACGAACACCGGGGAGCTGTTTTTT
NA	TRBJ1-1	TRBD1	TRBV2	CASSDAPGGLAFF	TGTGCCAGCAGTGACGCCCCAGGGGGCTTGGCTTTCTTT
NA	TRBJ1-2	NA	TRBV11-2	CASSLDPGDGYTF	TGTGCCAGCAGCTTAGATCCAGGGGATGGCTACACCTTC
NA	TRBJ2-5	NA	TRBV27	CASSSLETQYF	TGTGCCAGCAGTTCCTTAGAGACCCAGTACTTC